This T cell receptor (beta chain) was recovered during a study of identical twins. The CDR3 has 17 amino acids. Between the trimmed V and J ends, which lost 1 base and 0 bases, there was a span of 15 bases. From germline, CDR1 is SGHAT and CDR2 FQNNGV. This clonotype came up many times. TCRdb called the 5' RACE reads again in MiXCR, with one record for every CDR3 protein. The sample holds 700,000 or so distinct CDR3 sequences, approximately 9% seen once. Separately, the same data were catalogued under a study of yellow fever vaccine responses in identical twins.

Specimen: PBMCs. This chain joins TRBV11-2 and TRBJ1-1, with D perhaps TRBD1 (5 bases). This sequence originates from a young woman in good health. As DNA, the CDR3 is TGTGCCAGCAGCTTAGTTTCAGGCCAGGGACTGAACACTGAAGCTTTCTTT. It is translated as CASSLVSGQGLNTEAFF.